This T cell receptor beta chain was recovered during a study of radiation and T cells in renal cell carcinoma. As regards this clone: Antigen unknown.

Time point in this sample: blood 4 weeks post-SBRT, at nephrectomy. Described treatment: 15 Gy SBRT to primary tumor, nephrectomy 4 weeks later. Nephrectomy followed 15 Gy stereotactic body radiation by 4 weeks. The tumor was a clear cell renal cell carcinoma. The study's findings and limits: In blood, top tumor clones expanded by 2 weeks, shrinking by 4. Baseline intratumoral clonotype presence is unknown without pretreatment biopsies.

Sequenced by immunoSEQ multiplex PCR; TCRdb stores in-frame clones only, minus some. The data contain some 46,000 clones, 82% of them singletons. Trimming removed 1 base from V and 3 bases from J, with 12 bases in between. CDR3 length: 16 amino acids. The sequenced sample was blood, obtained from a patient whose treatment included radiotherapy and nephrectomy. The chain recombines TRBV23-1 with TRBJ1-4; D is unresolved. TRBV23-1 is an open reading frame whose function is uncertain. The sequence derives from a woman in her 70s with renal cell carcinoma. The CDR3 reads CASSQFLGIANEKLFF. DNA of the CDR3: TGCGCCAGCAGTCAATTCCTGGGGATCGCTAATGAAAAACTGTTTTTT.